This T cell receptor beta chain is drawn from a study of radiotherapy plus CTLA-4 blockade in lung cancer (dated by TCRdb to the late 2010s). Study-wide context: Among the enrolled patients, roughly 19% had an objective response, and 25% to 40% reached disease control. The paper as a whole reports these results and caveats: After treatment with radiotherapy and ipilimumab, TCR clones that originated in tumors expanded in peripheral blood. The strongest predictors of response were reported to be early dynamic shifts in blood T cell clones along with a rise in serum interferon-beta following radiation.

About this clone: This clone's antigen is unknown. The record has no base qualities; no much larger clone is one base away.

Library method: the immunoSEQ multiplex PCR assay. TCRdb took this table from immuneACCESS and kept in-frame rearrangements with V and J called. Such tables lack part of the clones; where checked against another copy, unresolved V genes explain under half of the gap, and the rest is unexplained. Across this sample there are about 40,000 clones, with around 75% seen only once. Of the sample, approximately 9.9% falls within the top ten clones. The study tested focal radiation therapy combined with CTLA-4 blockade (ipilimumab) in patients with chemo-refractory metastatic non-small-cell lung cancer. The germline V end is reduced by 4 bases and the J end by 8 bases; junction bases left unmatched: 8. The CDR3 starts with the cysteine, ends with the phenylalanine, and has 15 residues. Only CDR3 DNA remains: 45 bases, in frame from the first base. As encoded in the germline V gene, CDR1 is MGHDK while CDR2 is SYGVNS.

The sequencing here drew on peripheral blood, taken from a patient treated with radiotherapy plus ipilimumab. The sequence was obtained from a human donor with non-small cell lung cancer who had stable disease on radiotherapy plus ipilimumab. The chain links TRBV25-1 with TRBJ1-2, and TRBD1 aligns with 12 junction nucleotides. The DNA sequence follows: TGTGCCAGCAGTGTCACCGGGACAGGGGGCCGGGGCTACACCTTC. This yields the protein CASSVTGTGGRGYTF.